This is a list of T cell receptor beta chains from one sample in a study of OX40 agonist ivuxolimab in advanced cancers. Repertoires were generated with immunoSEQ multiplex PCR, while TCRdb's copy carries only in-frame clones and drops some. The sample comprises fewer than 140,000 clones, 90% of which are singletons, and 0.4% to 0.6% rests with the top ten. This specimen was CD4+ or CD8+ T cells sorted from blood, taken in a trial of the OX40 agonist ivuxolimab. The receptor source for this set is an adult with an advanced solid tumor such as melanoma, head and neck, liver or kidney cancer. CDR3s include the opening cysteine and the closing phenylalanine or tryptophan. The D gene is left open where the match is weak. Size is stated for part of the rows, as once, few or many counts, or as a class when the clone is expanded.

j_call v_call clone_size d_call cdr3_aa cdr3_nt
TRBJ2-5 TRBV6-5 . . CASSYGQETQYF TGTGCCAGCAGTTACGGGCAAGAGACCCAGTACTTC
TRBJ1-4 TRBV28 . . CASHGYTNEKLFF TGTGCCAGCCACGGTTACACTAATGAAAAACTGTTTTTT
TRBJ2-2 TRBV5-1 few . CASSRGTANTGELFF TGCGCCAGCAGCCGAGGGACGGCGAACACCGGGGAGCTGTTTTTT
TRBJ2-1 TRBV7-2 . . CASSPGGGEFF TGTGCCAGCAGCCCCGGGGGAGGAGAGTTCTTC
TRBJ2-7 TRBV6-1 once . CASTSESYEQYF TGTGCCAGCACCTCAGAATCCTACGAGCAGTACTTC
TRBJ1-1 TRBV11-2 . TRBD1 CASSFSDRAEAFF TGTGCCAGCAGCTTCTCGGACAGGGCTGAAGCTTTCTTT
TRBJ2-5 TRBV5-1 . TRBD2 CASSLERGTDQETQYF TGCGCCAGCAGCTTGGAGCGGGGGACCGACCAAGAGACCCAGTACTTC
TRBJ2-2 TRBV19 few TRBD2 CASSMGTSGGRYTGELFF TGTGCCAGTAGTATGGGGACTAGCGGGGGCCGTTACACCGGGGAGCTGTTTTTT
TRBJ2-5 TRBV11-2 once . CASSRGGGEQETQYF TGTGCCAGCAGCCGCGGGGGCGGGGAACAAGAGACCCAGTACTTC
TRBJ2-7 TRBV10-2 few . CASSEGSVGTSYEQYF TGCGCCAGCAGTGAAGGGTCGGTAGGTACTTCCTACGAGCAGTACTTC
TRBJ1-4 TRBV7-9 few TRBD1 CASSPRTGTNEKLFF TGTGCCAGCAGCCCCCGGACAGGCACTAATGAAAAACTGTTTTTT
TRBJ2-1 TRBV25-1 . . CASSGDREVRNEQFF TGTGCCAGCAGCGGCGACAGGGAGGTTCGGAATGAGCAGTTCTTC
TRBJ1-2 TRBV9 . . CASSVGSGQSGYGYTF TGTGCCAGCAGCGTAGGGTCAGGGCAGAGTGGATATGGCTACACCTTC
TRBJ1-6 TRBV6-5 . . CASTLISSEPLHF TGTGCCAGCACCCTCATTTCCTCTGAACCCCTCCACTTT
TRBJ2-7 TRBV30 . TRBD1 CAWSVTGGASYEQYF TGTGCCTGGAGTGTAACAGGGGGCGCATCCTACGAGCAGTACTTC
TRBJ1-6 TRBV6-1 . TRBD1 CASSEAAGGGSPLHF TGTGCCAGCAGTGAAGCGGCAGGGGGCGGTTCACCCCTCCACTTT
TRBJ1-6 TRBV11-2 . . CASSYFSPLHF TGTGCCAGCAGCTACTTTTCACCCCTCCACTTT
TRBJ1-5 TRBV7-2 few . CASSLEGSVNQPQHF TGTGCCAGCAGCTTAGAGGGTTCCGTCAATCAGCCCCAGCATTTT